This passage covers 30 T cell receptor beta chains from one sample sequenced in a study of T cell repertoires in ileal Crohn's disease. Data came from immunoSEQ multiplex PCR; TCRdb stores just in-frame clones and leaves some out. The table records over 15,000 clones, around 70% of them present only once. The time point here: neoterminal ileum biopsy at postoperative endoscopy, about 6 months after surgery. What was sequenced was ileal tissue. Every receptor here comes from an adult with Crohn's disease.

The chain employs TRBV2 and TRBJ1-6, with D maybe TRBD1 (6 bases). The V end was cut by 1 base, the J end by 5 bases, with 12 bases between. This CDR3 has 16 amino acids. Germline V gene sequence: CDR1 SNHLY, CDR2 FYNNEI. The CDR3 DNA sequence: TGTGCCAGCAGTGAAGATTGGGGGCTCGATAATTCACCCCTCCACTTT. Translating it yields CASSEDWGLDNSPLHF.

CDR3 loop: CASRGLAGGDEQYF. The CDR3 DNA reads as TGTGCCAGCAGGGGCCTAGCGGGAGGAGACGAGCAGTACTTC. This rearrangement joins TRBV19 to TRBJ2-7; 11 bases map to TRBD2. In germline, CDR1 is LNHDA, CDR2 SQIVND (reference sequence). This CDR3 region has 14 residues. The trim removed 9 bases at V and 5 bases at J, leaving 9 bases unmatched.

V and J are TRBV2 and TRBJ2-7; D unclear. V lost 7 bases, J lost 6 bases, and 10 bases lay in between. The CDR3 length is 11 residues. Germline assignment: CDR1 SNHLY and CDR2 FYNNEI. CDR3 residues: CASTSRGEQYF. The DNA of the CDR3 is TGTGCCAGCACATCGAGAGGCGAGCAGTACTTC.

The CDR3 coding sequence is TGTGCCAGCAGCTTAGCGGGGGGTTGGAGCACAGATACGCAGTATTTT. It translates to CASSLAGGWSTDTQYF. The V and J genes are TRBV7-6 and TRBJ2-3, with a tentative D call TRBD2 (6 bases). The ends were cut back, 0 bases at V and 0 bases at J, with 10 bases in the middle. Germline CDR1 SGHVS, CDR2 FNYEAQ. The CDR3 runs to 16 residues.

The CDR3 sequence: CATSRYGLAGGQETQYF. CDR3 nucleotide sequence: TGTGCCACCAGCAGGTACGGACTAGCGGGGGGCCAAGAGACCCAGTACTTC. The rearrangement joins TRBV15 to TRBJ2-5; 14 positions agree with TRBD2. The CDR3 has 17 amino acids. The germline V gene encodes CDR1 LNHNV and CDR2 YYDKDF (reference sequence). The junction had 4 bases not matched to a gene; V was cut back by 3 bases and J by 1 base.

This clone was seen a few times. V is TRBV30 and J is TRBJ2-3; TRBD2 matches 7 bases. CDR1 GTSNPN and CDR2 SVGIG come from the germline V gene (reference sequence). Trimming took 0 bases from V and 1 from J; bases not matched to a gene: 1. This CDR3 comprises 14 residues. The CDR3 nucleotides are TGTGCCTGGAGTGTGGGGGGGGGCACAGATACGCAGTATTTT. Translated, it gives CAWSVGGGTDTQYF.

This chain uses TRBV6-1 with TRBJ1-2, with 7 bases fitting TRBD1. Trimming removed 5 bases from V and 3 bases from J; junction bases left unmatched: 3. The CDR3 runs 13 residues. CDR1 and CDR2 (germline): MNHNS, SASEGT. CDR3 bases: TGTGCCAGCAGTCCTACAGGGGACTATGGCTACACCTTC. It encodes CASSPTGDYGYTF.

In nucleotides, the CDR3 is TGTGCCACCAGCAGAGGACAGATTGGCTACACCTTC. This codes for CATSRGQIGYTF. V gene TRBV15 combines with J gene TRBJ1-2, with a weak D call TRBD1 (5 bases). CDR1 and CDR2 (germline): LNHNV, YYDKDF (reference sequence). Between the trimmed V and J ends, which lost 1 base and 7 bases, there was a span of 7 bases. The CDR3 covers 12 residues.

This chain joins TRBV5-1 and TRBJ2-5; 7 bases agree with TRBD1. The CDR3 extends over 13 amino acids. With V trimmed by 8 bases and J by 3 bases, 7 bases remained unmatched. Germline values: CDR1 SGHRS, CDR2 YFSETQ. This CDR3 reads CASRQGVEETQYF. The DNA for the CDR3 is TGCGCCAGTAGACAGGGAGTAGAAGAGACCCAGTACTTC.

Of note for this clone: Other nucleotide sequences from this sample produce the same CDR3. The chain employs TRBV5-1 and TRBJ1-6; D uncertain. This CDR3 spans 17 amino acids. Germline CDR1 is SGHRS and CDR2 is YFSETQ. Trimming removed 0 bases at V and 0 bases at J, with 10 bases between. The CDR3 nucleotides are TGCGCCAGCAGCTTGGCCGGGAGTAGCTCCTATAATTCACCCCTCCACTTT. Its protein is CASSLAGSSSYNSPLHF.

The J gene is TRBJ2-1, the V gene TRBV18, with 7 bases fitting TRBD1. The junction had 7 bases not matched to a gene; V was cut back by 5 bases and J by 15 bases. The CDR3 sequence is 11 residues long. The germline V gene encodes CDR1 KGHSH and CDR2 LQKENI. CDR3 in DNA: TGTGCCAGCTCAGGGGACAGATCTTTGTTCTTC. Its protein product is CASSGDRSLFF.

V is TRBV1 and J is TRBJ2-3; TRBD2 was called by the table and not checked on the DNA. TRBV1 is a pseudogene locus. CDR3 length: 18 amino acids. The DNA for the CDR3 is TGCACCAGCAGCCAACGCCTAGCGGGAGGGCCGTGCACAGATACGCAGTATTTT. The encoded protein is CTSSQRLAGGPCTDTQYF.

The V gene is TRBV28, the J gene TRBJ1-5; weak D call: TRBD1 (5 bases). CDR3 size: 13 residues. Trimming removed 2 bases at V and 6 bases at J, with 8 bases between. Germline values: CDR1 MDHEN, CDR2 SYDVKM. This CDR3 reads CASSLVGAQPQHF. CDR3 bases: TGTGCCAGCAGTTTAGTAGGGGCTCAGCCCCAGCATTTT.

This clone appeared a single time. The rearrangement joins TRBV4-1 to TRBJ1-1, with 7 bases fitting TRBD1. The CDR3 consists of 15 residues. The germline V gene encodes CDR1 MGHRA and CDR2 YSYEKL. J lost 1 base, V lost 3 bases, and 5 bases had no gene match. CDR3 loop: CASSHRTGGNTEAFF. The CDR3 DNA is TGCGCCAGCAGCCATAGGACAGGAGGGAACACTGAAGCTTTCTTT.

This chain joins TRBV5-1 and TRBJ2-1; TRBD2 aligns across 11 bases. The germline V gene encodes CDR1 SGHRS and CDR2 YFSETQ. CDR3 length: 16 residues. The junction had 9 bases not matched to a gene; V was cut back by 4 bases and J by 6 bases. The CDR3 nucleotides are TGCGCCAGCAGCCCAACTCTAGCGGGGGGTTTCAATGAGCAGTTCTTC. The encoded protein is CASSPTLAGGFNEQFF.

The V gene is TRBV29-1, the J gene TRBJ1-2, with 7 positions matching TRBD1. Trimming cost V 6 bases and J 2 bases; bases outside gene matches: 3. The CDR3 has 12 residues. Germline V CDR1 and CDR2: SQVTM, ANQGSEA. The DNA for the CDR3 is TGCAGCGTGGGCAGGGGGAACTATGGCTACACCTTC. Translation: CSVGRGNYGYTF.

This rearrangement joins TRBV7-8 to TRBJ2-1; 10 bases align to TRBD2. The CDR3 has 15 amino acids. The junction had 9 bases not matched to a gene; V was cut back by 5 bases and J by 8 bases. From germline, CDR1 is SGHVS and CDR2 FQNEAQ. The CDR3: CASSTVPSGSYEQFF. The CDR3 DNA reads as TGTGCCAGCAGCACAGTCCCTAGCGGGAGCTATGAGCAGTTCTTC.

Here the CDR3 DNA reads TGTGCCAGCAGTAGGCGGGCCCGAGCCAAAAACATTCAGTACTTC. It yields the protein CASSRRARAKNIQYF. The rearrangement links TRBV27 to TRBJ2-4; the D gene is possibly TRBD2 (5 bases). The CDR3 totals 15 residues. Germline loops: CDR1 MNHEY, CDR2 SMNVEV (reference sequence). Trimming took 5 bases from V and 0 from J, leaving 11 bases between them.

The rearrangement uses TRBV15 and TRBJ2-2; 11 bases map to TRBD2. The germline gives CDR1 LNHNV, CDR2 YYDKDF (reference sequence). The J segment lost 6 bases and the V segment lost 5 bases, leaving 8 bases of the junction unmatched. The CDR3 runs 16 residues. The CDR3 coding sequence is TGTGCCACCAGCCTTAGCGGGGGGGCCTTAGCCGGGGAGCTGTTTTTT. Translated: CATSLSGGALAGELFF. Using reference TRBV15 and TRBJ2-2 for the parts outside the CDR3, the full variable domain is DAMVIQNPRYQVTQFGKPVTLSCSQTLNHNVMYWYQQKSSQAPKLLFHYYDKDFNNEADTPDNFQSRRPNTSFCFLDIRSPGLGDTAMYLCATSLSGGALAGELFFGEGSRLTVL.

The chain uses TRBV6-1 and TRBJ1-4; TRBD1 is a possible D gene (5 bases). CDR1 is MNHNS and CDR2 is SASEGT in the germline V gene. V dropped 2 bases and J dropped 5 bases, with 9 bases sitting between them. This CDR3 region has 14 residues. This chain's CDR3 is CASSERQGNEKLFF. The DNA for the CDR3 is TGTGCCAGCAGTGAAAGGCAGGGAAATGAAAAACTGTTTTTT.

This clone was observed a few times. For the CDR3, the DNA is TGTGCCAGTAGTGAGCACGGTAAGCAGTACTTC. This codes for CASSEHGKQYF. The chain couples TRBV19 to TRBJ2-7; D is unclear. Germline-derived CDR1 and CDR2 are LNHDA and SQIVND (reference sequence). The CDR3 contains 11 residues. Trimming left V 5 bases short and J 8 bases short, with 10 bases between.

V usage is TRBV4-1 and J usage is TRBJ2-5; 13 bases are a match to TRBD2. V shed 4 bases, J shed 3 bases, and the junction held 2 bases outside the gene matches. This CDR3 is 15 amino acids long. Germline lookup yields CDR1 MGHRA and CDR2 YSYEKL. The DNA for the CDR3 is TGCGCCAGCAGCCTCGGGACTAGCGGGAAAGAGACCCAGTACTTC. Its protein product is CASSLGTSGKETQYF.

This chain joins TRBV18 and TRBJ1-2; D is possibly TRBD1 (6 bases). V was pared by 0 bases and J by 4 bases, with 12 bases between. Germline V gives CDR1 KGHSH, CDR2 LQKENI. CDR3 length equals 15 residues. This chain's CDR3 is CASSPPTDSRYGYTF. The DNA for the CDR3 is TGTGCCAGCTCACCACCCACGGACAGTCGCTATGGCTACACCTTC.

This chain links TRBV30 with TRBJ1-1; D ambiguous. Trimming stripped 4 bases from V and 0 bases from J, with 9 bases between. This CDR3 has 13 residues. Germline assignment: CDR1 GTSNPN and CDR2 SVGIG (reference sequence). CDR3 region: CAWNSLLNTEAFF. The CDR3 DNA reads TGTGCCTGGAACAGCCTCCTGAACACTGAAGCTTTCTTT.

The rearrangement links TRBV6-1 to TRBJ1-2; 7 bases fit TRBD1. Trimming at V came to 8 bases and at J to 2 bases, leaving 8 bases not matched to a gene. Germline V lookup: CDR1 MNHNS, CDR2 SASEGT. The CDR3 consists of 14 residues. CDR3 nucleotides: TGTGCCAGCGGGTGGTGGGGACAGAACTATGGCTACACCTTC. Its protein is CASGWWGQNYGYTF.

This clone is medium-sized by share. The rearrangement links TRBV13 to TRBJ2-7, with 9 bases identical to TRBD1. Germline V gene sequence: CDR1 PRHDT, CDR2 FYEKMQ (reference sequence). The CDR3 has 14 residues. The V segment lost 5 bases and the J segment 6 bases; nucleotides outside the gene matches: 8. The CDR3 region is CASSPGTGLREQYF. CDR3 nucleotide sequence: TGTGCCAGCAGCCCTGGGACAGGGCTTCGCGAGCAGTACTTC.

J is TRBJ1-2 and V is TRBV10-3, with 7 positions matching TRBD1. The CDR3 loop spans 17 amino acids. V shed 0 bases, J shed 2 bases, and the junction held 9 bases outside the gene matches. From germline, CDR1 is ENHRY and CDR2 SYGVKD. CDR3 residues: CAISESPGTATNYGYTF. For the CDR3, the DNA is TGTGCCATCAGTGAGTCTCCCGGGACAGCTACCAACTATGGCTACACCTTC.

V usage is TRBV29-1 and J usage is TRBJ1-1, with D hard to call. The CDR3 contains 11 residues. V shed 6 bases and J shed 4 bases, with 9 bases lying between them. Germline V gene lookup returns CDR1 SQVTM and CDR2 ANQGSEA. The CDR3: CSVGGGTEAFF. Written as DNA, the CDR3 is TGCAGCGTGGGCGGAGGCACTGAAGCTTTCTTT. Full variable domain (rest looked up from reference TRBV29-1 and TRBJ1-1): SAVISQKPSRDICQRGTSLTIQCQVDSQVTMMFWYRQQPGQSLTLIATANQGSEATYESGFVIDKFPISRPNLTFSTLTVSNMSPEDSSIYLCSVGGGTEAFFGQGTRLTVV.

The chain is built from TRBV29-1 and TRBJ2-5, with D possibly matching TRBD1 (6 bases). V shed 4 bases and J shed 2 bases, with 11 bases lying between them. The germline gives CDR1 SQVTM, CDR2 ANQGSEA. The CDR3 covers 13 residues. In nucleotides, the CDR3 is TGCAGCGTTGGGGACATTGGACAAGAGACCCAGTACTTC. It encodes CSVGDIGQETQYF. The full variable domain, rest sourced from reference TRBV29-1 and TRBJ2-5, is SAVISQKPSRDICQRGTSLTIQCQVDSQVTMMFWYRQQPGQSLTLIATANQGSEATYESGFVIDKFPISRPNLTFSTLTVSNMSPEDSSIYLCSVGDIGQETQYFGPGTRLLVL.

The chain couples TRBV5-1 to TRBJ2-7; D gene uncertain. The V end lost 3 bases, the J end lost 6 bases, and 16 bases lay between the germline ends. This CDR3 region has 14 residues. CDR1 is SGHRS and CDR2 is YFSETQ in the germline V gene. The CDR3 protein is CASSSAPGYSEQYF. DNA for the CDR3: TGCGCCAGCAGCTCGGCCCCGGGTTACTCCGAGCAGTACTTC.